The rows below give T cell receptor beta chains drawn from one sample of a study of tumor-infiltrating lymphocytes in localized non-small cell lung cancer. Sequencing used immunoSEQ multiplex PCR; TCRdb keeps in-frame clones, though not all of them. The repertoire holds some 13,000 clones, around two thirds seen once, with roughly a tenth in the top ten. Sequenced input: uninvolved lung tissue not adjacent to the tumor. The receptors here all came from a human donor with non-small cell lung cancer. Both conserved end residues are part of each CDR3. A D gene is named only where the DNA matches it firmly. Some rows mark clone size as missing; the rest say once, few, many or name a class of expanded clone.

v_call,j_call,clone_size,d_call,cdr3_nt,cdr3_aa
TRBV7-9,TRBJ2-7,-,TRBD2,TGTGCCAGCAGCGAATTCCCGACTAGCGGCAAACCCTACGAGCAGTACTTC,CASSEFPTSGKPYEQYF
TRBV7-2,TRBJ1-6,-,-,TGTGCCAGCGGATCAGCGGGGGCAGGTGCCTTGGATTCACCCCTCCACTTT,CASGSAGAGALDSPLHF
TRBV5-1,TRBJ2-7,-,TRBD1,TGCGCCAGCAGCCGACAGGGGGCGTACGAGCAGTACTTC,CASSRQGAYEQYF
TRBV6-5,TRBJ1-5,-,TRBD1,TGTGCCAGCAGTCGGGACAGGGATCAGCCCCAGCATTTT,CASSRDRDQPQHF
TRBV30,TRBJ2-7,-,TRBD2,TGTGCCTGGAGGACCGGGACTAGCGGAGAGGCTTCCTACGAGCAGTACTTC,CAWRTGTSGEASYEQYF
TRBV2,TRBJ1-2,-,-,TGTGCCAGCTCTAGGGAAAGGGTTGAGTATGGCTACACCTTC,CASSRERVEYGYTF
TRBV5-1,TRBJ2-1,-,-,TGCGCCAGCAGCTCACAGGGCGAGCAGTTCTTC,CASSSQGEQFF
TRBV2,TRBJ2-1,-,TRBD2,TGTGCCAGCAGTAGAATTGGGAGACCGGGACTAGCGGGAGGGGGGGGTGCCAATGAGCAGTTCTTC,CASSRIGRPGLAGGGGANEQFF
TRBV6-5,TRBJ1-5,once,-,TGTGCCAGCAGTTACTCCGGACTGGACAATCAGCCCCAGCATTTT,CASSYSGLDNQPQHF
TRBV28,TRBJ2-7,-,TRBD2,TGTGCCAGCAGTTCTCAAAGTAGCGGGAATCACGAGCAGTACTTC,CASSSQSSGNHEQYF
TRBV6-5,TRBJ1-1,few,-,TGTGCCAGCAGTACCCCGGGAGGCCGAGAAGCTTTCTTT,CASSTPGGREAFF
TRBV19,TRBJ1-1,-,-,TGTGCCAGTAGTATTGTCCGTGGAAGGAACACTGAAGCTTTCTTT,CASSIVRGRNTEAFF
TRBV29-1,TRBJ2-2,medium-sized,TRBD1,TGCAGCGTTGAATGGGGACAGGGGTCAAACACCGGGGAGCTGTTTTTT,CSVEWGQGSNTGELFF
TRBV11-1,TRBJ2-1,-,TRBD2,TGTGCCAGCAGCCCGCGAACTAGCGGGGGGGCCTACAATCGTCTTGAGCAGTTCTTC,CASSPRTSGGAYNRLEQFF
TRBV19,TRBJ2-2,-,-,TGTGCCAGTAGTAAGGGGTGGGACACCGGGGAGCTGTTTTTT,CASSKGWDTGELFF
TRBV25-1,TRBJ2-2,few,-,TGTGCCAGCAGTGAACGGAGGACCGCGAACACCGGGGAGCTGTTTTTT,CASSERRTANTGELFF
TRBV5-4,TRBJ2-3,-,TRBD2,TGTGCCAGCAGCTATAGCGGGAGACTTTCAGATACGCAGTATTTT,CASSYSGRLSDTQYF
TRBV5-4,TRBJ1-2,-,TRBD1,TGTGCCAGCAGCTCGCTACGAGACAGGGCTGACTATGGCTACACCTTC,CASSSLRDRADYGYTF
TRBV15,TRBJ1-5,-,-,TGTGCCACCACCGGGATCCTTAATCAGCCCCAGCATTTT,CATTGILNQPQHF
TRBV27,TRBJ2-7,-,TRBD2,TGTGCCACTCACCGGACTAGCGGGAGTGGGGAGCAGTACTTC,CATHRTSGSGEQYF
TRBV5-1,TRBJ2-5,-,-,TGCGCCAGCAGCTTCGGTCCGACGGTAGGGGGAGAGACCCAGTACTTC,CASSFGPTVGGETQYF
TRBV6-5,TRBJ2-5,-,-,TGTGCCAGCAGCCTGTCCCGGCGAGGGAAGGAGACCCAGTACTTC,CASSLSRRGKETQYF
TRBV19,TRBJ2-7,-,TRBD2,TGTGCCAGTAGTCCAGTTACTAGCGGGAGTCGGGAGCAGTACTTC,CASSPVTSGSREQYF
TRBV15,TRBJ2-1,-,-,TGTGCCACCAAGGGCTACAATGAGCAGTTCTTC,CATKGYNEQFF
TRBV6-1,TRBJ1-2,-,-,TGTGCCAGCAGTGAAGCTGGTTACAATGGCTACACCTTC,CASSEAGYNGYTF
TRBV6-1,TRBJ1-5,-,-,TGTGCCAGCAGTGTAGGAGGGTACCAGCCCCAGCATTTT,CASSVGGYQPQHF
TRBV5-1,TRBJ1-3,-,-,TGCGCCAGCAGCCAAATAGGGGGAAACACCATATATTTT,CASSQIGGNTIYF
TRBV10-3,TRBJ1-6,few,-,TGTGCCATCAGTGCGGGGAATTCACCCCTCCACTTT,CAISAGNSPLHF
TRBV7-8,TRBJ2-6,-,-,TGTGCCAGCAGCCCTCCTGCTGGGGCCAACGTCCTGACTTTC,CASSPPAGANVLTF
TRBV7-8,TRBJ2-3,-,TRBD2,TGTGCCAGCAGCTTTGAAAGACTAGCGGCAGATACGCAGTATTTT,CASSFERLAADTQYF
TRBV5-4,TRBJ1-4,-,-,TGTGCCAGCAGCCCGTCGGGGGGGCGGGTTGAAAAACTGTTTTTT,CASSPSGGRVEKLFF
TRBV7-2,TRBJ2-5,-,TRBD1,TGTGCCAGCAGCTTAGTAGGGACAGGGGTGTACCAAGAGACCCAGTACTTC,CASSLVGTGVYQETQYF
TRBV6-5,TRBJ1-2,-,-,TGTGCCAGCAGTTACATCGGGTCTGGCTACACCTTC,CASSYIGSGYTF
TRBV4-3,TRBJ1-4,-,-,TGCGCCAGCAGCCAAGATTGGGGGCAGGGGAGAGAAAAACTGTTTTTT,CASSQDWGQGREKLFF
TRBV2,TRBJ2-2,-,-,TGTGCCAGCATGGTAGAGACAGGGAACACCGGGGAGCTGTTTTTT,CASMVETGNTGELFF
TRBV27,TRBJ1-1,-,-,TGTGCCAGCAGTTTATCGGGCCCGGGGTCCACTGAAGCTTTCTTT,CASSLSGPGSTEAFF
TRBV6-1,TRBJ2-4,few,TRBD1,TGTGCCAGCGGTCCTGCCGGGACAGGTCAACACATTCAGTACTTC,CASGPAGTGQHIQYF
TRBV28,TRBJ1-5,-,-,TGTGCCAGCAGTGCATCTTACACCCAGCGCCAGCATTTT,CASSASYTQRQHF
TRBV6-5,TRBJ1-2,-,TRBD1,TGTGCCAGCAGTTACTCGATCGCCAGGACAGGCTATGGCTACACCTTC,CASSYSIARTGYGYTF
TRBV30,TRBJ2-1,-,-,TGTGCCTGGAGTGAGGCCTCAGCGGTGGCACAGTTCTTC,CAWSEASAVAQFF
TRBV4-3,TRBJ2-1,-,-,TGCGCCAGCAGCCAGAGATGGCAGCCTGAATCCTACAATGAGCAGTTCTTC,CASSQRWQPESYNEQFF
TRBV13,TRBJ2-7,-,TRBD1,TGTGCCAGCAGCTTGGGTCGGGACAGTTACGAGCAGTACTTC,CASSLGRDSYEQYF
TRBV2,TRBJ1-2,-,-,TGTGCCAGCAGCCCCGGACACCAGAGGAATGGCTACACCTTC,CASSPGHQRNGYTF
TRBV6-6,TRBJ1-1,-,-,TGTGCCAGCAGTTACGGTTCGGTGAACACTGAAGCTTTCTTT,CASSYGSVNTEAFF
TRBV7-2,TRBJ1-5,-,TRBD1,TGTGCCAGCAGCTTCGATGGGACAGGGGGATTGCCCCAGCATTTT,CASSFDGTGGLPQHF
TRBV25-1,TRBJ2-3,-,-,TGTGCCAGCAAAGGCGGGGCAGATACGCAGTATTTT,CASKGGADTQYF
TRBV28,TRBJ1-2,-,-,TGTGCCAGCAGTTTAATGATGGGCTATGGCTACACCTTC,CASSLMMGYGYTF
TRBV29-1,TRBJ1-2,-,-,TGCAGCGTTGAGAACACTTCTCAGAACTATGGCTACACCTTC,CSVENTSQNYGYTF
TRBV19,TRBJ2-4,-,TRBD1,TGTGCCAGTAGTATAGCTGACAGGGGGCAAAACATTCAGTACTTC,CASSIADRGQNIQYF
TRBV28,TRBJ2-7,-,-,TGTGCCAGCAGTTCATCGGGCCGGTTAACCTACGAGCAGTACTTC,CASSSSGRLTYEQYF
TRBV28,TRBJ1-2,-,-,TGTGCCAGCAGTTTAGTACAGTCGGTAGGCTACACCTTC,CASSLVQSVGYTF